This TCR beta chain derives from a study of shared clonotypes between healthy human individuals. Notes on the study in general: A small donor pool kept down the genetic and exposure-history diversity that was represented. Generally, estimated richness proved larger in naive subsets than it did in memory subsets.

Cells designated naive CD8 were CD45RO-negative and were positively selected for CCR7, with terminally differentiated effector memory CD45RA+ cells excluded. About this clone itself: Antigen: not known.

An assay was performed, and its level was deep. The authors split each subset's genomic DNA evenly across several immunoSEQ plates. This table comes from immunoSEQ multiplex PCR, and its TCRdb copy is limited to in-frame clones, with some not included. The profile covers millions of clones, with roughly 91% appearing a single time and under 2% taken by the ten largest. The TCR originated in a man aged 18 to 30 in good health. Some clones in this sample may be carry-over from other donors' samples. The source material was naive CD8+ T cells from PBMCs.

CDR3 sequence (DNA): TGTGCCAGCAGCCTCGGACGGCCAAACGAGCAGTACTTC. It specifies CASSLGRPNEQYF. The chain combines TRBV7-9 with TRBJ2-7; no firm D call. Per the germline V gene, CDR1 is SEHNR and CDR2 is FQNEAQ (reference sequence). V lost 5 bases, J lost 5 bases, and 13 bases lay in between. CDR3 length: 13 residues. The entire variable domain, with the rest obtained from reference TRBV7-9 and TRBJ2-7, is as follows: DTGVSQNPRHKITKRGQNVTFRCDPISEHNRLYWYRQTLGQGPEFLTYFQNEAQLEKSRLLSDRFSAERPKGSFSTLEIQRTEQGDSAMYLCASSLGRPNEQYFGPGTRLTVT.